These 32 T cell receptor beta chains were sequenced from one sample in a study of blood T cells in healthy people across ages. Next came a second PCR, run for about 7 to 12 cycles, which used a sample-barcoded 5' primer along with a J-beta primer mix. TCRdb reanalysed the 5' RACE reads using MiXCR and keeps one entry per CDR3 protein. The table lists hundreds of thousands of distinct CDR3 sequences, approximately 31% of them singletons. The sample was blood. The receptors shown here come from a woman over 75 in good health.

The chain combines TRBV6-2 or TRBV6-3 with TRBJ2-1; D unresolved. Trimming stripped 4 bases from V and 6 bases from J, with 7 bases between. This CDR3 region has 12 residues. The germline V gene encodes CDR1 MNHEY and CDR2 SVGEGT. The CDR3 is CASSSDRNEQFF. Written as DNA, the CDR3 is TGTGCCAGCAGTTCGGACCGCAATGAGCAGTTCTTC.

The chain joins TRBV20-1 to TRBJ1-1, with D possibly matching TRBD1 (6 bases). This CDR3 has 12 amino acids. V lost 4 bases and J lost 3, with 9 bases in between. Germline V CDR1 and CDR2: DFQATT, SNEGSKA (reference sequence). CDR3 DNA: TGCAGTGCTACAGGGGCTGACACTGAAGCTTTCTTT. Its protein is CSATGADTEAFF.

Notes on this clonotype: The junction shows a germline mismatch at one end, possibly a read error. CDR3 coding DNA: TGTGCCTGCAGCCAAGTGGGACAGGGGACGCAGTATTTT. It is translated as CACSQVGQGTQYF. The chain recombines TRBV14 with TRBJ2-3; 10 bases are a match to TRBD1. Germline loops: CDR1 SGHDN, CDR2 FVKESK. The CDR3 totals 13 residues.

In this sample, this clonotype turned up many times. V usage is TRBV7-8 and J usage is TRBJ2-3; weak D call: TRBD2 (6 bases). Germline V lookup: CDR1 SGHVS, CDR2 FQNEAQ. V gave up 1 base and J gave up 5 bases, with 19 bases separating them. The CDR3 is 17 residues long. The CDR3 sequence is CASSLGTNSLQVDTQYF. The DNA of the CDR3 is TGTGCCAGCAGCTTAGGGACTAACTCCCTCCAGGTAGATACGCAGTATTTT.

The CDR3 region has the DNA TGTGCCTGGAGTGCCCCACGGCAGGGGGCCTGGCAGCCCCAGCATTTT. Protein: CAWSAPRQGAWQPQHF. V gene TRBV30 combines with J gene TRBJ1-5; 8 bases align to TRBD1. V shed 1 base and J 7 bases; nucleotides not matched to a gene: 12. The CDR3 has 16 residues. Germline CDR1 reads GTSNPN; CDR2 reads SVGIG (reference sequence).

There are a few counts of this clonotype. This chain uses TRBV7-3 with TRBJ1-6; D call uncertain. The ends were cut back, 5 bases at V and 9 bases at J, with 11 bases in the middle. The germline V gene encodes CDR1 SGHTA and CDR2 FQGTGA. The CDR3 runs to 13 residues. CDR3: CASSRETSSPLHF. In DNA form, the CDR3 reads TGTGCCAGCAGCCGCGAAACGAGTTCACCCCTCCACTTT. The variable domain in full, with the rest retrieved from reference TRBV7-3 and TRBJ1-6, is GAGVSQTPSNKVTEKGKYVELRCDPISGHTALYWYRQSLGQGPEFLIYFQGTGAADDSGLPNDRFFAVRPEGSVSTLKIQRTERGDSAVYLCASSRETSSPLHFGNGTRLTVT.

In the case of this clonotype: An end of the junction does not agree with germline; a read error may underlie this. V usage is TRBV6-6 and J usage is TRBJ1-1; TRBD1 might be the D (5 bases). From germline, CDR1 is MNHNY and CDR2 SVGAGI (reference sequence). The CDR3 covers 14 residues. The CDR3 here is CANSPGTVNTEAFF. The CDR3 coding sequence is TGTGCCAACAGTCCCGGGACGGTGAACACTGAAGCTTTCTTT.

This chain connects TRBV5-1 to TRBJ2-7; 12 bases agree with TRBD1. V lost 7 bases and J lost 6; bases outside the gene matches: 5. CDR1 SGHRS and CDR2 YFSETQ come from the germline V gene. The CDR3 is 13 amino acids. Written as DNA, the CDR3 is TGCGCCAGCCGGGACAGGGGGCGTGGCGAGCAGTACTTC. Translating it yields CASRDRGRGEQYF.

The table lists this clonotype with a few counts. The chain recombines TRBV12-3 or TRBV12-4 with TRBJ2-3; D unclear. Between the trimmed V and J ends, which lost 7 bases and 5 bases, there was a span of 7 bases. The CDR3 length is 11 residues. CDR3 in amino acids: CASMFGDTQYF. CDR3 nucleotides: TGTGCCAGCATGTTCGGAGATACGCAGTATTTT.

The V call is TRBV20-1, the J call TRBJ2-1; 12 nucleotides match TRBD2. CDR1 and CDR2 (germline): DFQATT, SNEGSKA (reference sequence). The V gene end was trimmed by 3 bases and the J gene end by 8 bases; junction bases not matched to a gene: 8. This CDR3 region has 15 residues. DNA for the CDR3: TGCAGTGCTAGGCGGGGACTAGCGGGTTTGTATGAGCAGTTCTTC. This encodes CSARRGLAGLYEQFF.

The chain is built from TRBV6-2 or TRBV6-3 and TRBJ2-1; 7 positions agree with TRBD2. Germline loops: CDR1 MNHEY, CDR2 SVGEGT. The CDR3 consists of 11 residues. V was pared by 10 bases and J by 15 bases, with 12 bases of the junction left unmatched. This CDR3 reads CATRAGPRAFF. The CDR3 DNA is TGTGCCACCAGAGCGGGACCCCGGGCGTTCTTC.

In regard to this clonotype: The missing conserved phenylalanine or tryptophan at the end of this CDR3 makes a read error likely. The CDR3 spells CASSAHSTGSSDTQYL. CDR3 DNA: TGTGCCAGCAGCGCCCACTCGACAGGCAGTTCAGATACGCAGTATTTG. V and J are TRBV9 and TRBJ2-3, with a tentative D call TRBD1 (6 bases). Deletions cut 3 bases from V and 4 bases from J, with 18 bases between. Germline lookup yields CDR1 SGDLS and CDR2 YYNGEE. The CDR3 runs to 16 residues.

The sample holds many counts of this clonotype. The gene calls are TRBV27 and TRBJ2-1; unclear D gene. Germline CDR1 is MNHEY and CDR2 is SMNVEV (reference sequence). The germline V and J ends were trimmed by 8 bases and 2 bases, with 19 bases remaining between them. This CDR3 comprises 16 residues. Here the CDR3 reads CASSAEGRRAYNEQFF. Here the CDR3 DNA reads TGTGCCAGCTCCGCTGAAGGGCGGAGAGCCTACAATGAGCAGTTCTTC.

The sample holds a few counts of this clonotype. The chain combines TRBV7-3 with TRBJ2-2, with TRBD1 identical over 9 bases. Germline-derived CDR1 and CDR2 are SGHTA and FQGTGA. Trimming cost V 11 bases and J 5 bases; bases outside gene matches: 6. CDR3 length: 13 residues. CDR3 sequence (DNA): TGTGCCGCACAGGGGGCAGGTACCGGGGAGCTGTTTTTT. Translation gives CAAQGAGTGELFF.

J is TRBJ1-1 and V is TRBV29-1; unclear D gene. The length of the CDR3 is 13 residues. Germline V gene sequence: CDR1 SQVTM, CDR2 ANQGSEA. Trimming stripped 4 bases from V and 4 bases from J, with 13 bases between. In DNA form, the CDR3 reads TGCAGCGTTGGGGAGGGTTTGACCACTGAAGCTTTCTTT. Its protein is CSVGEGLTTEAFF.

This clonotype was detected a few times. CDR3 sequence: CASSRTGSSGNTIYF. CDR3 DNA: TGTGCCAGCAGCAGGACAGGGTCCTCTGGAAACACCATATATTTT. This sequence joins TRBV7-2 and TRBJ1-3, with 8 bases identical to TRBD1. The CDR3 covers 15 residues. Trimming at V came to 5 bases and at J to 0 bases, leaving 3 bases not matched to a gene. CDR1 is SGHTA, CDR2 FQGNSA, per germline. Full variable domain (outside the CDR3, taken from reference TRBV7-2 and TRBJ1-3): GAGVSQSPSNKVTEKGKDVELRCDPISGHTALYWYRQSLGQGLEFLIYFQGNSAPDKSGLPSDRFSAERTGGSVSTLTIQRTQQEDSAVYLCASSRTGSSGNTIYFGEGSWLTVV.

This clonotype was detected a few times. A much larger clone differs from this one at a single base, so this may be a read error. The chain has TRBV3-1 and TRBJ2-1; 8 bases line up with TRBD2. The trim removed 1 base at V and 12 bases at J, leaving 8 bases unmatched. The CDR3 is 14 residues long. Per germline, CDR1 LGHDT and CDR2 YNNKEL (reference sequence). As DNA, the CDR3 is TGTGCCAGCAGCCAAGGAAGGGCCGCGGGAGGGCAGTTCTTC. The encoded protein is CASSQGRAAGGQFF.

This clonotype was recorded at least ten times. The V gene is TRBV20-1, the J gene TRBJ2-5; TRBD2 agrees at 10 bases. J lost 4 bases, V lost 8 bases, and 19 bases had no gene match. CDR1 is DFQATT and CDR2 is SNEGSKA in the germline V gene (reference sequence). CDR3 length: 17 amino acids. This chain's CDR3 is CSCLWIAGGRNGETQYF. The CDR3 DNA follows: TGCAGTTGTTTGTGGATAGCGGGGGGCCGGAATGGAGAGACCCAGTACTTC.

At least ten counts were recorded for this clonotype. The chain carries TRBV7-9 and TRBJ1-6; D is uncertain. The germline gives CDR1 SEHNR, CDR2 FQNEAQ (reference sequence). V lost 5 bases and J lost 8, with 16 bases in between. The CDR3 contains 15 residues. The CDR3 region is CASSPDTRRDSPLHF. The DNA of the CDR3 is TGTGCCAGCAGCCCCGACACCAGGCGAGATTCACCCCTCCACTTT.

This clonotype was observed a few times. The rearrangement uses TRBV11-2 and TRBJ1-6; a weak D match, TRBD1 (6 bases). Per germline, CDR1 SGHAT and CDR2 FQNNGV. CDR3 length: 14 amino acids. V lost 3 bases to trimming and J lost 7 bases, with 10 bases between them. Here the CDR3 DNA reads TGTGCCAGCAGCTTGAGGGGGGAAAATTCACCCCTCCACTTT. The encoded protein is CASSLRGENSPLHF.

This chain connects TRBV20-1 to TRBJ1-5; perhaps TRBD1 as D (5 bases). Trimming took 1 base from V and 2 from J, leaving 9 bases between them. The CDR3 totals 14 residues. Germline V CDR1 and CDR2: DFQATT, SNEGSKA (reference sequence). The CDR3 DNA is TGCAGTGCTAGAGCCGGGGCCCGCAATCAGCCCCAGCATTTT. Translated, it gives CSARAGARNQPQHF.

The rearrangement uses TRBV7-9 and TRBJ1-1, with D perhaps matching TRBD1 (5 bases). V was pared by 5 bases and J by 4 bases, with 17 bases between. The CDR3 runs to 15 residues. CDR1 and CDR2 (germline): SEHNR, FQNEAQ (reference sequence). CDR3 sequence reads: CASSPLGRVTTEAFF. Here the CDR3 DNA reads TGTGCCAGCAGCCCGCTGGGACGGGTTACCACTGAAGCTTTCTTT.

This clonotype turned up a few times. A much larger clone lies a single base off, so this may be a read error. The J gene is TRBJ2-7, the V gene TRBV27; D possibly corresponds to TRBD2 (7 bases). Germline CDR1 is MNHEY and CDR2 is SMNVEV (reference sequence). V was shortened by 4 bases and J by 2 bases, with 12 bases between the two germline ends. This CDR3 has 14 amino acids. The CDR3 sequence is CASSWAGAAYEQYF. CDR3 sequence (DNA): TGTGCCAGCAGTTGGGCGGGGGCTGCCTACGAGCAGTACTTC.

V and J are TRBV7-9 and TRBJ1-2; TRBD1 agrees at 9 bases. This CDR3 has 15 amino acids. J lost 7 bases, V lost 4 bases, and 10 bases had no gene match. Germline V lookup: CDR1 SEHNR, CDR2 FQNEAQ (reference sequence). CDR3 sequence (DNA): TGTGCCAGCAGCTATGCTTTACAGGGGGCCCTTGGCTACACCTTC. Translation gives CASSYALQGALGYTF.

The chain uses TRBV5-1 and TRBJ1-2, with 7 bases identical to TRBD1. This CDR3 region has 15 residues. The V segment lost 0 bases and the J segment 8 bases; nucleotides outside the gene matches: 10. Per the germline V gene, CDR1 is SGHRS and CDR2 is YFSETQ. In DNA, the CDR3 is TGCGCCAGCAGCTTGGGGGCAGGGGGTTCAGGAGGCTACACCTTC. Protein: CASSLGAGGSGGYTF.

This clonotype was observed many times. The chain joins TRBV12-3 or TRBV12-4 to TRBJ2-5; 15 bases align to TRBD2. CDR3 length equals 15 residues. Trimming removed 4 bases from V and 5 bases from J; junction bases left unmatched: 2. CDR3 DNA sequence: TGTGCCAGCAGTTGGACTAGCGGGGGGGGTGAGACCCAGTACTTC. It is translated as CASSWTSGGGETQYF.

Of note for this clonotype: One base away lies a much larger clone, so this may be a sequencing read error. J is TRBJ1-1 and V is TRBV27, with unresolved D. The CDR3 totals 13 residues. V lost 3 bases to trimming and J lost 4 bases, with 9 bases between them. CDR1 MNHEY and CDR2 SMNVEV come from the germline V gene (reference sequence). The CDR3 bases are TGTGCCAGCAGTTTTGAAGTGAGCACTGAAGCTTTCTTT. Encoded protein: CASSFEVSTEAFF.

This clonotype occurred many times. The rearrangement joins TRBV11-2 to TRBJ1-6; 7 bases match TRBD1. The CDR3 is 13 amino acids. The junction had 1 base not matched to a gene; V was cut back by 8 bases and J by 3 bases. Germline values: CDR1 SGHAT, CDR2 FQNNGV. CDR3 amino acids: CASGTDYNSPLHF. The CDR3 nucleotides read TGTGCCAGCGGGACAGACTATAATTCACCCCTCCACTTT.

This clonotype was observed a few times. This chain joins TRBV6-2 or TRBV6-3 and TRBJ1-5; weak D call: TRBD1 (6 bases). Looked up from germline, CDR1 is MNHEY and CDR2 is SVGEGT. The CDR3 totals 14 residues. V gave up 2 bases and J gave up 11 bases, with 16 bases separating them. In nucleotides, the CDR3 is TGTGCCAGCAGTTACGGGGACAACGGTTCGGCCCAGCATTTT. The encoded protein is CASSYGDNGSAQHF.

With respect to this clonotype: The junction and the germline gene differ at one end; a read error may be behind it. The CDR3 region is CAGIPGQGNTEAFF. The CDR3 DNA reads TGTGCCGGCATCCCGGGACAGGGGAACACTGAGGCTTTCTTT. The chain is built from TRBV12-3 or TRBV12-4 and TRBJ1-1, with 10 bases aligning to TRBD1. The CDR3 runs to 14 residues.

J is TRBJ2-3 and V is TRBV7-2; tentative D call: TRBD2 (7 bases). The germline gives CDR1 SGHTA, CDR2 FQGNSA. The CDR3 consists of 16 residues. V shed 6 bases and J shed 2 bases, with 18 bases lying between them. CDR3 in DNA: TGTGCCAGCAGTGCCGAGGGGGGGGGCATCACAGATACGCAGTATTTT. Translation: CASSAEGGGITDTQYF.

The rearrangement links TRBV4-2 to TRBJ2-7; TRBD2 matches 9 bases. The V and J ends lost 0 bases and 2 bases, in that order; junction bases with no gene match: 5. Germline V gene sequence: CDR1 LGHNA, CDR2 YNFKEQ. The CDR3 is 16 amino acids. The CDR3 coding sequence is TGTGCCAGCAGCCAAGATGCGGGAGGGGCAACCTACGAGCAGTACTTC. This encodes CASSQDAGGATYEQYF.